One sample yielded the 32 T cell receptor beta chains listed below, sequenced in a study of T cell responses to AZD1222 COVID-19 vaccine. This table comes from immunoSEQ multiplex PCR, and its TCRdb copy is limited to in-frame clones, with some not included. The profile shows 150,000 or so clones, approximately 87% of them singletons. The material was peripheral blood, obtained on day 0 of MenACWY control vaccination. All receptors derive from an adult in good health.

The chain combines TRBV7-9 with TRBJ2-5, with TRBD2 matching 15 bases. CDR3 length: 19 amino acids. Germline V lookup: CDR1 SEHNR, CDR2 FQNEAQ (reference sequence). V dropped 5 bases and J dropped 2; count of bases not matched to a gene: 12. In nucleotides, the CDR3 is TGTGCCAGCAGCCCGCTGCAGGGACTAGCGGGAGGAGGGCAAGAGACCCAGTACTTC. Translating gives CASSPLQGLAGGGQETQYF.

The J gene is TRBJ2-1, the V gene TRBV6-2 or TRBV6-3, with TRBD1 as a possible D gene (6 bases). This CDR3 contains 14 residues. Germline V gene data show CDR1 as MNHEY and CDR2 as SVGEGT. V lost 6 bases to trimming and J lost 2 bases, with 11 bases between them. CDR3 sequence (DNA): TGTGCCAGCAGCACACAGGGTCCCTACAATGAGCAGTTCTTC. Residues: CASSTQGPYNEQFF.

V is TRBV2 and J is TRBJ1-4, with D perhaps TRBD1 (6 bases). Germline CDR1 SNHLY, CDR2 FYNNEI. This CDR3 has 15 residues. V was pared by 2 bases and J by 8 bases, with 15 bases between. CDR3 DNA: TGTGCCAGCAGTGAACAGGGGCAGGGAGGGGAAAAACTGTTTTTT. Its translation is CASSEQGQGGEKLFF.

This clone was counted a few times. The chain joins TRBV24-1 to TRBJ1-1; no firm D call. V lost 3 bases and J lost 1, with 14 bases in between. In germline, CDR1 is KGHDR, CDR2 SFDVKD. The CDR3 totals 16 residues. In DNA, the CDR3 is TGTGCCACCAGTGATGGCCTAGAGAGAACGAACACTGAAGCTTTCTTT. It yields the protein CATSDGLERTNTEAFF.

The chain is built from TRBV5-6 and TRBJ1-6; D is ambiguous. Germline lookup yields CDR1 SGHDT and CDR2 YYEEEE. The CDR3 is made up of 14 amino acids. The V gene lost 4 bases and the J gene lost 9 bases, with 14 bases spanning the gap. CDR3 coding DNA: TGTGCCAGCAGCCAAAGGACCAACTTTTCACCCCTCCACTTT. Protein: CASSQRTNFSPLHF. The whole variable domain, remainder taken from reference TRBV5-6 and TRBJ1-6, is DAGVTQSPTHLIKTRGQQVTLRCSPKSGHDTVSWYQQALGQGPQFIFQYYEEEERQRGNFPDRFSGHQFPNYSSELNVNALLLGDSALYLCASSQRTNFSPLHFGNGTRLTVT.

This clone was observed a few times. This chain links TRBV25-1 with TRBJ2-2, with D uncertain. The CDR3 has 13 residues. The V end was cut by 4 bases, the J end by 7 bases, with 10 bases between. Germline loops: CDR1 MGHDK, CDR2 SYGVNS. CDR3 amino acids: CASSGLMVGELFF. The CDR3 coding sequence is TGTGCCAGCAGTGGACTTATGGTCGGGGAGCTGTTTTTT.

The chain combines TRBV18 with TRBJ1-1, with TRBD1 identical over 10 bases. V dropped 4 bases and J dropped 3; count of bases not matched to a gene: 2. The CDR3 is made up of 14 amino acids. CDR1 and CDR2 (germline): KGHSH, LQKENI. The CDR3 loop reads CASSRTGGDTEAFF. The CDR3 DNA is TGTGCCAGCTCACGGACAGGGGGAGACACTGAAGCTTTCTTT. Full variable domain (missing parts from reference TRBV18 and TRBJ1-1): NAGVMQNPRHLVRRRGQEARLRCSPMKGHSHVYWYRQLPEEGLKFMVYLQKENIIDESGMPKERFSAEFPKEGPSILRIQQVVRGDSAAYFCASSRTGGDTEAFFGQGTRLTVV.

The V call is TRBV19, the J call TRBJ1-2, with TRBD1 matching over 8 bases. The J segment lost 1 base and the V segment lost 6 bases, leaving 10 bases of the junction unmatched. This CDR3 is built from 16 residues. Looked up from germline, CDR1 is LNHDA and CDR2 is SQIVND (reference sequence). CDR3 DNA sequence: TGTGCCAGTAGGGGGAGGGACAGGACGTTTAACTATGGCTACACCTTC. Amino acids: CASRGRDRTFNYGYTF.

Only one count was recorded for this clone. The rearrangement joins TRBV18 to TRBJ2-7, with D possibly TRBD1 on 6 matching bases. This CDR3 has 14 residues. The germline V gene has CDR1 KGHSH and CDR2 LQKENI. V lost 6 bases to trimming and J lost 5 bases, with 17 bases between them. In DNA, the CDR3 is TGTGCCAGCTCCCCGGGACAAGGGGGTCACGAGCAGTACGTC. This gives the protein CASSPGQGGHEQYV.

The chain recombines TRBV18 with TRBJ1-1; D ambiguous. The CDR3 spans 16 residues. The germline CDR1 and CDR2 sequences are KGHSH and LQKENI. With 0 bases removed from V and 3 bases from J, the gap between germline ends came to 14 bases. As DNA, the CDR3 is TGTGCCAGCTCACCACCTGGGTTAGGAGCTGACACTGAAGCTTTCTTT. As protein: CASSPPGLGADTEAFF.

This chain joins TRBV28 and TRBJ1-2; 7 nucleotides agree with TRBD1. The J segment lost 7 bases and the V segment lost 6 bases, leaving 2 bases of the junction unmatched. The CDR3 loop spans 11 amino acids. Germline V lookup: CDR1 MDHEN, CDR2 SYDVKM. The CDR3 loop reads CASRTGFGYTF. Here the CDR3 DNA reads TGTGCCAGCAGGACAGGGTTTGGCTACACCTTC.

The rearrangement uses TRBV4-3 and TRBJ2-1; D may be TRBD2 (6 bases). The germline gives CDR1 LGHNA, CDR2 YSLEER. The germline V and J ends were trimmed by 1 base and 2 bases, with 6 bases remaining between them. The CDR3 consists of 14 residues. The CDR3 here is CASSQGGTYNEQFF. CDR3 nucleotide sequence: TGCGCCAGCAGCCAAGGCGGGACCTACAATGAGCAGTTCTTC.

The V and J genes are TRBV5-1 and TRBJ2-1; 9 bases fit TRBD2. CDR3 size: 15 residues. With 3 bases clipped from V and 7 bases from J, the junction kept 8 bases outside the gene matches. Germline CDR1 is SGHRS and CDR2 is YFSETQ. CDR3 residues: CASSWSLAGTNEQFF. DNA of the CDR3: TGCGCCAGCAGCTGGTCTCTAGCGGGAACTAATGAGCAGTTCTTC.

The CDR3 spells CASSQEASLAYEQYF. CDR3 nucleotides: TGTGCCAGCAGCCAAGAGGCCAGTCTAGCCTACGAGCAGTACTTC. The chain employs TRBV4-2 and TRBJ2-7; D not certain. Per the germline V gene, CDR1 is LGHNA and CDR2 is YNFKEQ. This CDR3 is built from 15 residues. V was trimmed by 0 bases and J by 2 bases, leaving 11 bases between them.

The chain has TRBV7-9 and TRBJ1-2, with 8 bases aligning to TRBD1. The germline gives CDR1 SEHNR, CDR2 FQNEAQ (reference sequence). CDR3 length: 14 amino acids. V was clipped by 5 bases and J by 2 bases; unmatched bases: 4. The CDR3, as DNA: TGTGCCAGCAGCGTTGGGGACAGGAACTATGGCTACACCTTC. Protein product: CASSVGDRNYGYTF.

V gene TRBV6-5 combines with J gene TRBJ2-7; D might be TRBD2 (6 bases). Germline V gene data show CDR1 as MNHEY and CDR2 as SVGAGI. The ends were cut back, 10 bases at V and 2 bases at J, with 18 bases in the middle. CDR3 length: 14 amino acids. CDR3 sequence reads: CAIAILGEAYEQYF. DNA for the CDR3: TGTGCCATAGCCATCCTAGGGGAGGCCTACGAGCAGTACTTC.

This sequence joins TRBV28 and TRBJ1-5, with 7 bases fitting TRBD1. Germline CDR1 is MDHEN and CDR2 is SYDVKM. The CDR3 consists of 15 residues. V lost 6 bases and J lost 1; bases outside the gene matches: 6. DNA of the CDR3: TGTGCCAGCAGACATTCAGGGGGAAGCAATCAGCCCCAGCATTTT. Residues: CASRHSGGSNQPQHF.

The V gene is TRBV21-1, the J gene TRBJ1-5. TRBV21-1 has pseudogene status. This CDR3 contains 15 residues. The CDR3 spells CASSKESPAQQPQHF. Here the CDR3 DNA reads TGTGCCAGCAGCAAAGAATCTCCAGCCCAGCAGCCCCAGCATTTT.

The DNA for the CDR3 is TGTGCCAGCAGTTTAACTAGCGGCGTCGCGGTAGATACGCAGTATTTT. This gives the protein CASSLTSGVAVDTQYF. The chain combines TRBV6-2 or TRBV6-3 with TRBJ2-3; 8 positions match TRBD2. Germline lookup yields CDR1 MNHEY and CDR2 SVGEGT. This CDR3 is 16 amino acids long. V lost 4 bases, J lost 5 bases, and 11 bases stayed unmatched.

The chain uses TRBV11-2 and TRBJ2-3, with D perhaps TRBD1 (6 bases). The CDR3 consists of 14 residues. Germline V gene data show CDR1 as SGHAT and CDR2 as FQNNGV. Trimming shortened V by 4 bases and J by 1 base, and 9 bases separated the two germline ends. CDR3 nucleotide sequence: TGTGCCAGCAGCTCTTCAGGGGGCACAGATACGCAGTATTTT. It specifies CASSSSGGTDTQYF.

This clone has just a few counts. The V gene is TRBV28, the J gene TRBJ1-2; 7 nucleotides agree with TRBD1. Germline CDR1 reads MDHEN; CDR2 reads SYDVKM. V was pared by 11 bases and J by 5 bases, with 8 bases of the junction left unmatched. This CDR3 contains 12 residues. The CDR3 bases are TGTGCCGTAGAGGGGGCGAATTATGGCTACACCTTC. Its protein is CAVEGANYGYTF.

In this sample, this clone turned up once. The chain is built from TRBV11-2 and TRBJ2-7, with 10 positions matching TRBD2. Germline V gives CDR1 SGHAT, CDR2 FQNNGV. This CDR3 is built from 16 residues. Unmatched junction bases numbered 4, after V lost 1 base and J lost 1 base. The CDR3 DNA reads TGTGCCAGCAGCTTAGCAAGCGGGGGGGTTTCCTACGAGCAGTACGTC. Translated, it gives CASSLASGGVSYEQYV.

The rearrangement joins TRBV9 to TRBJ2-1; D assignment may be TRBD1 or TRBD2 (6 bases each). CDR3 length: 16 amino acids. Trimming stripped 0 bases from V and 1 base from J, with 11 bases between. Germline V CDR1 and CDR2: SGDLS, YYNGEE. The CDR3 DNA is TGTGCCAGCAGCGTAGCGGGGGCTGGGTCCTACAATGAGCAGTTCTTC. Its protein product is CASSVAGAGSYNEQFF.

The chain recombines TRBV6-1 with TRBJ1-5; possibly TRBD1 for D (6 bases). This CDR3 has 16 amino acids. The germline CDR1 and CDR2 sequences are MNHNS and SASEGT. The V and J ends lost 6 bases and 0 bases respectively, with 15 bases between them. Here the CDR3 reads CASSEWDNYSNQPQHF. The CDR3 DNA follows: TGTGCCAGCAGCGAATGGGACAACTATAGCAATCAGCCCCAGCATTTT.

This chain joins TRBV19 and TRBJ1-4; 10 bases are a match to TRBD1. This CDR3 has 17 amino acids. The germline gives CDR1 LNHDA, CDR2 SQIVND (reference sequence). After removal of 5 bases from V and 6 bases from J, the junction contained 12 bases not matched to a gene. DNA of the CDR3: TGTGCCAGTAGTGTCCCGGACAGGGGGTTTGGGGATGAAAAACTGTTTTTT. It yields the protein CASSVPDRGFGDEKLFF.

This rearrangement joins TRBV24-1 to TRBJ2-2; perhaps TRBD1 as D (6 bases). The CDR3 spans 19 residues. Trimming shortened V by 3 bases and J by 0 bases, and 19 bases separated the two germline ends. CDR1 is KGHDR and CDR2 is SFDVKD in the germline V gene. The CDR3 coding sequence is TGTGCCACCAGTGATCGCGCGCCAGGGGTAATGACGAACACCGGGGAGCTGTTTTTT. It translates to CATSDRAPGVMTNTGELFF.

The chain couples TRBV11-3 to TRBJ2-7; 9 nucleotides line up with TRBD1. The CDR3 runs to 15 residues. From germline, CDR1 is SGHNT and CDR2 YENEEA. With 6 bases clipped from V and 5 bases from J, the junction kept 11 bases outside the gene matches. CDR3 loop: CASSVQDRGFHEQYV. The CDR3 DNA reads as TGTGCCAGCAGTGTCCAGGACAGGGGATTCCACGAGCAGTACGTC.

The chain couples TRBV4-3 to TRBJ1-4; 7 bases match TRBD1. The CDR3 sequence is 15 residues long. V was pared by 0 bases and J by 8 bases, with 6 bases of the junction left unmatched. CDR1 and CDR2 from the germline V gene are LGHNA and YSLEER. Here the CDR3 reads CASSQDPYRGEKLFF. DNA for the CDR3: TGCGCCAGCAGCCAAGATCCATACAGGGGCGAAAAACTGTTTTTT.

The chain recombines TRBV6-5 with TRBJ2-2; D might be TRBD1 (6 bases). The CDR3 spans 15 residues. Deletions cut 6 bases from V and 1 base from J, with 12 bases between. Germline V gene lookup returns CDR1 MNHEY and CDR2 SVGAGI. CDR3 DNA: TGTGCCAGCAGCCTGGAGACAGGGAACACCGGGGAGCTGTTTTTT. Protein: CASSLETGNTGELFF.

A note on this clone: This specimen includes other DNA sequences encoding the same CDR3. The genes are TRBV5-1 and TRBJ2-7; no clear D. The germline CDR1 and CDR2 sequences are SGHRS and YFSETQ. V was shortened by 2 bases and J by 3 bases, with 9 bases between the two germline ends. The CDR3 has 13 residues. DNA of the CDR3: TGCGCCAGCAGCTTAAGCACCGGCTACGAGCAGTACGTC. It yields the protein CASSLSTGYEQYV.

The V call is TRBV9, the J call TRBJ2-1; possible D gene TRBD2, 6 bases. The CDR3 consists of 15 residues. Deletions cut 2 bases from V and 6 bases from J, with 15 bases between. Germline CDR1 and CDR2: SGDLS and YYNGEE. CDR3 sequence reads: CASSVEQLAGNEQFF. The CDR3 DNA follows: TGTGCCAGCAGCGTCGAACAACTAGCTGGCAATGAGCAGTTCTTC. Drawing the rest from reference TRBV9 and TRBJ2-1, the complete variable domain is DSGVTQTPKHLITATGQRVTLRCSPRSGDLSVYWYQQSLDQGLQFLIQYYNGEERAKGNILERFSAQQFPDLHSELNLSSLELGDSALYFCASSVEQLAGNEQFFGPGTRLTVL.

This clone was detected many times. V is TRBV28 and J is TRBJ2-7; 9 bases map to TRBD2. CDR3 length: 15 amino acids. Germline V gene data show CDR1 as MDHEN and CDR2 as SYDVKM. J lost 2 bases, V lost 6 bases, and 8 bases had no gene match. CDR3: CASSQSGGHTYEQYV. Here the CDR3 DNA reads TGTGCCAGCAGCCAGAGCGGGGGGCATACCTACGAGCAGTACGTC.